This T cell receptor beta chain stems from a study of control samples from healthy donors and cancer patients. Trimming took 2 bases from V and 4 from J, leaving 9 bases between them. The CDR3 consists of 14 residues. Germline CDR1 is SEHNR and CDR2 is FQNEAQ (reference sequence). Sequenced by immunoSEQ multiplex PCR; TCRdb stores in-frame clones only, minus some. The repertoire holds more than 85,000 clones, 90% seen once, with 3.5% to 4.5% in the top ten. Input material: blood. The chain links TRBV7-9 to TRBJ1-3; D ambiguous. This TCR was recovered from a human donor in good health. The donor label of this sample is uncertain. CDR3 amino acids: CASSLKAFGNTIYF. CDR3 bases: TGTGCCAGCAGCTTAAAAGCCTTCGGAAACACCATATATTTT.